The 8 T cell receptor beta chains given below trace back to one sample, sequenced in a study of T cell changes during pregnancy in multiple sclerosis. Assay: immunoSEQ multiplex PCR; the TCRdb copy retains only in-frame clones and omits some. This repertoire shows approximately 23,000 clones, approximately 90% found once; its top ten account for roughly 6.9%. This sample comprised CD8+ T cells from peripheral blood mononuclear cells, obtained in the first trimester of pregnancy. The receptors here all came from a female donor with multiple sclerosis, enrolled in a pregnancy study.

The chain employs TRBV5-5 and TRBJ1-5; 7 bases align to TRBD1. V lost 3 bases and J lost 0; bases outside the gene matches: 6. Germline lookup yields CDR1 SGHKS and CDR2 YYEKEE (reference sequence). This CDR3 has 16 residues. CDR3 loop: CASSWEGTVSNQPQHF. CDR3 coding DNA: TGTGCCAGCAGCTGGGAAGGGACAGTTAGCAATCAGCCCCAGCATTTT.

In nucleotides, the CDR3 is TGTGCCAGCAGTTACGTCATGGAGGGCTACGAGCAGTACTTC. It codes for CASSYVMEGYEQYF. The chain links TRBV6-5 to TRBJ2-7; weak D call: TRBD2 (6 bases). V lost 2 bases to trimming and J lost 3 bases, with 11 bases between them. CDR1 is MNHEY, CDR2 SVGAGI, per germline. The CDR3 length is 14 residues.

The chain carries TRBV15 and TRBJ2-7, with D possibly being TRBD1 (5 bases). The V gene lost 0 bases and the J gene lost 2 bases, with 11 bases spanning the gap. The CDR3 sequence is 15 residues long. The germline CDR1 and CDR2 sequences are LNHNV and YYDKDF (reference sequence). This CDR3 is CATSRDDRTPYEQYF. CDR3 DNA: TGTGCCACCAGCAGAGATGACAGAACCCCCTACGAGCAGTACTTC.

This clone was detected only a few times. V gene TRBV7-9 combines with J gene TRBJ1-2, with 7 bases aligning to TRBD1. The CDR3 consists of 19 residues. Germline-derived CDR1 and CDR2 are SEHNR and FQNEAQ (reference sequence). J gave up 6 bases and V 5 bases, and 24 bases lay outside the gene matches. CDR3 bases: TGTGCCAGCAGCCCCTTGATGGGGGGACAGAGTTGGGTACTTGATGGCTACACCTTC. Its translation is CASSPLMGGQSWVLDGYTF.

This chain connects TRBV27 to TRBJ1-1; 7 bases match TRBD1. The germline V gene encodes CDR1 MNHEY and CDR2 SMNVEV (reference sequence). The CDR3 totals 17 residues. Trimming at V came to 4 bases and at J to 3 bases, leaving 14 bases not matched to a gene. The CDR3 here is CASSSIVHRGGDTEAFF. DNA of the CDR3: TGTGCCAGCAGTTCAATCGTTCACAGGGGTGGGGACACTGAAGCTTTCTTT.

V gene TRBV27 combines with J gene TRBJ2-1, with 7 bases that match TRBD2. This CDR3 is 16 amino acids long. The germline V gene has CDR1 MNHEY and CDR2 SMNVEV (reference sequence). V lost 0 bases to trimming and J lost 12 bases; unmatched junction nucleotides: 14. The CDR3 DNA sequence: TGTGCCAGCAGTTTATCGACGGCGGGAGCCCCTAGGGCGCAGTTCTTC. This translates into CASSLSTAGAPRAQFF.

This clone showed up just a few times. The chain combines TRBV23-1 with TRBJ2-4, with 7 bases matching TRBD1. TRBV23-1 is an ORF for which the function is uncertain. The V and J ends lost 6 bases and 4 bases, in that order; junction bases with no gene match: 6. CDR3 length: 14 residues. The DNA of the CDR3 is TGCGCCAGCAGATTTAGGGACAGAAAAAACATTCAGTACTTC. It encodes CASRFRDRKNIQYF.

The rearrangement joins TRBV11-3 to TRBJ2-1; no firm D call. CDR3 length: 15 amino acids. Trimming took 4 bases from V and 0 from J, leaving 10 bases between them. CDR1 is SGHNT, CDR2 YENEEA, per germline. CDR3: CASSSRSSSYNEQFF. The DNA of the CDR3 is TGTGCCAGCAGCTCTCGGTCGAGCTCCTACAATGAGCAGTTCTTC.